This T cell receptor (beta chain) was identified in a study of T cells expressing NK-cell markers. Overall study: One of the eight sequenced donors was seronegative, whereas the other seven were HCMV-seropositive.

General study points: For six donors, the dominant NKG2C+ clonotypes made up about 1.0-8% of their CD8+ T cells. The leading position in the CD3+CD56-NKG2C+ fraction of several donors also went to these clonotypes.

Germline assignment: CDR1 SEHNR and CDR2 FQNEAQ (reference sequence). The CDR3 sequence is 17 residues long. Researchers built TCR beta cDNA using 5'RACE template switching with UMIs. TCRdb reprocessed the 5' RACE reads; each CDR3 protein has one entry and no DNA is given. The sample features roughly 180,000 distinct CDR3 sequences, with less than 20% in its top ten. To note about this clonotype: Its antigen remains unknown.

The sample consisted of blood T cells: a sorted CD56 or NKG2C T cell subset, CD4+ or CD8+ T cells, or bulk PBMC T cells (not recorded which). The chain combines TRBV7-9 with TRBJ2-1; the D gene TCRdb calls, TRBD2, cannot be checked with no DNA. The source is a woman between 18 and 69 years old in good health. The CDR3 sequence: CASSRGGALGSYNEQFF.